These 10 T cell receptor beta chains were sequenced from one sample in a study of cytomegalovirus exposure and HLA in healthy donors. Vbeta (60) and Jbeta (13) primers were used in the PCR. Produced via immunoSEQ multiplex PCR; TCRdb's table is partial and in-frame only. Counted here are about 120,000 clones, about 10% occurring once; the ten biggest clones make up roughly 3%. The sample taken for sequencing was PBMCs. Receptors originate from a young man in good health and CMV-seronegative.

The chain has TRBV27 and TRBJ1-6, with TRBD1 matching over 11 bases. Germline-derived CDR1 and CDR2 are MNHEY and SMNVEV (reference sequence). The CDR3 length is 17 residues. The V segment lost 4 bases and the J segment 8 bases; nucleotides outside the gene matches: 10. In nucleotides, the CDR3 is TGTGCCAGCAGTTATGGGGCCCCGGGACAGGGGGATTCACCCCTCCACTTT. Encoded protein: CASSYGAPGQGDSPLHF.

The J gene is TRBJ2-1, the V gene TRBV30, with 9 bases fitting TRBD2. Losses at the gene ends were 2 bases for V and 7 bases for J; bases not matched to a gene: 0. The CDR3 is 12 amino acids. Per the germline V gene, CDR1 is GTSNPN and CDR2 is SVGIG (reference sequence). The DNA for the CDR3 is TGTGCCTGGAGTCTAGCGGGGAATGAGCAGTTCTTC. This sequence encodes CAWSLAGNEQFF.

This clone was seen a handful of times. This sequence joins TRBV6-5 and TRBJ2-1; possible D gene TRBD1, 5 bases. The V gene lost 4 bases and the J gene lost 4 bases, with 8 bases spanning the gap. Germline V gene sequence: CDR1 MNHEY, CDR2 SVGAGI. This CDR3 is built from 13 residues. CDR3 DNA sequence: TGTGCCAGCAGTTTTAAGGGGTACAATGAGCAGTTCTTC. Its translation is CASSFKGYNEQFF.

J is TRBJ1-1 and V is TRBV18, with a tentative D call TRBD1 (5 bases). The CDR3 has 12 residues. Germline CDR1 KGHSH, CDR2 LQKENI. Trimming stripped 5 bases from V and 5 bases from J, with 9 bases between. The CDR3, as DNA: TGTGCCAGCTCAGAAAGGGGAACTGAAGCTTTCTTT. It codes for CASSERGTEAFF.

The chain uses TRBV4-2 and TRBJ1-2; the D gene is possibly TRBD1 (5 bases). The CDR3 runs 17 residues. The V end lost 3 bases, the J end lost 1 base, and 18 bases lay between the germline ends. Germline lookup yields CDR1 LGHNA and CDR2 YNFKEQ. The CDR3 DNA is TGTGCCAGCAGCCACGGGCGGCAGGGATCCGGTAACTATGGCTACACCTTC. Translating gives CASSHGRQGSGNYGYTF.

The gene calls are TRBV7-9 and TRBJ2-3; D remains ambiguous. Germline V gene sequence: CDR1 SEHNR, CDR2 FQNEAQ (reference sequence). V shed 5 bases and J shed 3 bases, with 9 bases lying between them. The CDR3 consists of 13 residues. CDR3 sequence (DNA): TGTGCCAGCAGCCCCCCAGGAACAGATACGCAGTATTTT. Residues: CASSPPGTDTQYF.

The chain couples TRBV6-5 to TRBJ2-2; 7 nucleotides align to TRBD1. The germline V gene encodes CDR1 MNHEY and CDR2 SVGAGI. This CDR3 region has 14 residues. V shed 6 bases and J 3 bases; nucleotides not matched to a gene: 4. CDR3 sequence: CASSQGQYTGELFF. CDR3 nucleotide sequence: TGTGCCAGCAGCCAGGGACAGTACACCGGGGAGCTGTTTTTT.

CDR3 bases: TGTGCCAGCAGCGGGGGACAGGGGATGGATGGCTACACCTTC. Amino acid sequence: CASSGGQGMDGYTF. V gene TRBV5-5 combines with J gene TRBJ1-2, with 10 bases identical to TRBD1. The germline V gene encodes CDR1 SGHKS and CDR2 YYEKEE (reference sequence). The CDR3 has 14 amino acids. After removal of 4 bases from V and 6 bases from J, the junction contained 6 bases not matched to a gene.

CDR3 DNA sequence: TGTGCCAGCAGCCCTCGGACAGGGGGCTACCAGAACACCGGGGAGCTGTTTTTT. Protein: CASSPRTGGYQNTGELFF. The chain recombines TRBV9 with TRBJ2-2; 11 bases fit TRBD1. CDR3 length: 18 residues. V dropped 4 bases and J dropped 1; count of bases not matched to a gene: 9. Germline values: CDR1 SGDLS, CDR2 YYNGEE.

The rearrangement joins TRBV2 to TRBJ2-7; 7 bases are a match to TRBD2. From germline, CDR1 is SNHLY and CDR2 FYNNEI. The CDR3 runs 13 residues. The V and J ends lost 6 bases and 4 bases, in that order; junction bases with no gene match: 6. The CDR3 reads CASRGEGSYEQYF. CDR3 DNA sequence: TGTGCCAGCAGGGGGGAGGGTTCTTACGAGCAGTACTTC.